These 21 T cell receptor beta chains were all obtained from the same sample, sequenced in a study of blood T cell repertoires in COVID-19. The assay was immunoSEQ multiplex PCR, and TCRdb's table has in-frame clones only and misses some. The sample has 50,000 to 70,000 clones, 80% to 90% seen once; the top ten hold 6% to 8.5%. Sequencing was performed on peripheral blood. Receptor source: a man aged 60 to 69 with active or convalescent COVID-19.

This clone was recorded once. This chain joins TRBV6-6 and TRBJ2-1, with 14 positions matching TRBD2. CDR1 and CDR2 (germline): MNHNY, SVGAGI (reference sequence). The J segment lost 12 bases and the V segment lost 5 bases, leaving 6 bases of the junction unmatched. The CDR3 is 14 residues long. Written as DNA, the CDR3 is TGTGCCAGCAGTCAGGGACTAGCGGGAGTACGGCAGTTCTTC. It is translated as CASSQGLAGVRQFF.

This chain links TRBV14 with TRBJ2-6; possibly TRBD2 for D (6 bases). The germline CDR1 and CDR2 sequences are SGHDN and FVKESK. The CDR3 runs 16 residues. V lost 4 bases and J 4 bases, leaving 14 bases between the germline ends. The CDR3 is CASSPPGVLGANVLTF. CDR3 DNA: TGTGCCAGCAGCCCCCCGGGGGTCCTCGGGGCCAACGTCCTGACTTTC.

V usage is TRBV3-1 (or the pseudogene TRBV3-2) and J usage is TRBJ1-2; D is perhaps TRBD1 (5 bases). V was pared by 0 bases and J by 3 bases, with 11 bases between. The germline gives CDR1 LGHDT, CDR2 YNNKEL (reference sequence). There are 15 residues in the CDR3. The CDR3 bases are TGTGCCAGCAGCCAAGATTCGCGGGGGTACTATGGCTACACCTTC. It yields the protein CASSQDSRGYYGYTF.

This clone was detected only once. The genes are TRBV3-1 (or the pseudogene TRBV3-2) and TRBJ1-5, with 8 positions matching TRBD1. Germline V gives CDR1 LGHDT, CDR2 YNNKEL (reference sequence). The V segment lost 3 bases and the J segment 2 bases; nucleotides outside the gene matches: 18. The CDR3 covers 20 residues. The CDR3 sequence is CASSHGMTGDTLFRNQPQHF. CDR3 DNA: TGTGCCAGCAGCCATGGAATGACAGGGGATACATTGTTTCGCAATCAGCCCCAGCATTTT.

The gene calls are TRBV24-1 and TRBJ1-1; D might be TRBD1 (5 bases). The CDR3 loop spans 13 amino acids. Germline loops: CDR1 KGHDR, CDR2 SFDVKD. The V and J ends lost 7 bases and 1 base respectively, with 9 bases between them. The DNA for the CDR3 is TGTGCCACCAGCAAACAGGAGAACACTGAAGCTTTCTTT. The encoded protein is CATSKQENTEAFF.

This clone was detected a few times. CDR3 coding DNA: TGTGCCACCAGCAGTGAACAGGTTCGTCAGCCCCAGCATTTT. Translation: CATSSEQVRQPQHF. The chain has TRBV15 and TRBJ1-5; D may be TRBD1 (5 bases). This CDR3 is built from 14 residues. Trimming left V 3 bases short and J 6 bases short, with 12 bases between. The V gene's germline CDR1 is LNHNV and CDR2 YYDKDF (reference sequence).

This clone came up a few times. This chain joins TRBV9 and TRBJ2-2; possible D gene TRBD1, 5 bases. Trimming left V 3 bases short and J 5 bases short, with 11 bases between. The CDR3 totals 14 residues. CDR1 and CDR2 (germline): SGDLS, YYNGEE. CDR3: CASSATTATGELFF. CDR3 DNA sequence: TGTGCCAGCAGCGCAACGACAGCGACCGGGGAGCTGTTTTTT.

The rearrangement joins TRBV27 to TRBJ1-4; D is unresolved. This CDR3 has 15 amino acids. Trimming took 5 bases from V and 7 from J, leaving 17 bases between them. Germline CDR1 MNHEY, CDR2 SMNVEV (reference sequence). CDR3 residues: CASSPRVDRTEKLFF. The CDR3 coding sequence is TGTGCCAGCAGTCCGCGGGTGGACCGGACTGAAAAACTGTTTTTT.

The chain joins TRBV19 to TRBJ1-6; 7 bases are shared with TRBD1. CDR1 is LNHDA, CDR2 SQIVND, per germline (reference sequence). This CDR3 contains 14 residues. V lost 5 bases and J lost 6; bases outside the gene matches: 4. Written as DNA, the CDR3 is TGTGCCAGTAGTCCCTGGGACAGTAATTCACCCCTCCACTTT. This codes for CASSPWDSNSPLHF.

The gene calls are TRBV3-1 (or the pseudogene TRBV3-2) and TRBJ2-2; 10 positions agree with TRBD1. CDR3 length equals 18 residues. From germline, CDR1 is LGHDT and CDR2 YNNKEL (reference sequence). Losses at the gene ends were 4 bases for V and 0 bases for J; bases not matched to a gene: 8. CDR3 DNA sequence: TGTGCCAGCAGCCGAAAGGACAGGGGGGTATCGAACACCGGGGAGCTGTTTTTT. Amino acid sequence: CASSRKDRGVSNTGELFF.

This rearrangement joins TRBV7-9 to TRBJ1-6; tentatively, D is TRBD1 (6 bases). The V gene lost 1 base and the J gene lost 5 bases, with 9 bases spanning the gap. CDR3 length: 15 residues. From germline, CDR1 is SEHNR and CDR2 FQNEAQ (reference sequence). The CDR3 loop reads CASSLGQGNNSPLHF. The CDR3 region has the DNA TGTGCCAGCAGCTTAGGCCAGGGGAATAATTCACCCCTCCACTTT.

This chain uses TRBV28 with TRBJ1-5; D unclear. CDR1 is MDHEN, CDR2 SYDVKM, per germline. This CDR3 is 15 amino acids long. Trimming left V 1 base short and J 3 bases short, with 10 bases between. In DNA, the CDR3 is TGTGCCAGCAGTTTATATGCGGGCCCCAATCAGCCCCAGCATTTT. It encodes CASSLYAGPNQPQHF.

CDR3: CASSFTIGQGLTTGANVLTF. The CDR3 DNA reads as TGTGCCAGCAGCTTTACCATAGGACAGGGGTTGACTACTGGGGCCAACGTCCTGACTTTC. V gene TRBV7-8 combines with J gene TRBJ2-6, with 9 nucleotides matching TRBD1. In germline, CDR1 is SGHVS, CDR2 FQNEAQ. This CDR3 comprises 20 residues. With V trimmed by 3 bases and J by 2 bases, 14 bases remained unmatched.

V usage is TRBV30 and J usage is TRBJ1-5, with D perhaps TRBD1 (5 bases). The V end lost 0 bases, the J end lost 3 bases, and 9 bases lay between the germline ends. Germline V gene sequence: CDR1 GTSNPN, CDR2 SVGIG (reference sequence). This CDR3 has 14 residues. The CDR3, as DNA: TGTGCCTGGAGTGTACCAGGGAACAATCAGCCCCAGCATTTT. Translating gives CAWSVPGNNQPQHF.

The chain employs TRBV18 and TRBJ2-1; 13 nucleotides line up with TRBD2. V dropped 4 bases and J dropped 0; count of bases not matched to a gene: 12. Germline values: CDR1 KGHSH, CDR2 LQKENI. This CDR3 region has 20 residues. The CDR3 spells CASSRGVLAGGPDSYNEQFF. CDR3 DNA sequence: TGTGCCAGCTCACGTGGGGTACTAGCGGGAGGGCCGGACTCCTACAATGAGCAGTTCTTC.

The chain couples TRBV5-1 to TRBJ2-2; TRBD1 agrees at 9 bases. CDR1 SGHRS and CDR2 YFSETQ come from the germline V gene. The V gene end was trimmed by 4 bases and the J gene end by 15 bases; junction bases not matched to a gene: 13. This CDR3 contains 14 residues. This CDR3 is CASSETAGTGRLFF. The CDR3 nucleotides are TGCGCCAGCAGCGAGACAGCCGGGACAGGGAGGTTGTTTTTT.

In its sample, this clone was seen once. CDR3 in DNA: TGTGCCAGCAGTGACCCGCGACAGGCTAATGAGCAGTTCTTC. Its translation is CASSDPRQANEQFF. The chain has TRBV6-1 and TRBJ2-1, with D possibly TRBD1 on 6 matching bases. Trimming cost V 3 bases and J 7 bases, with 13 bases left between them. The germline V gene encodes CDR1 MNHNS and CDR2 SASEGT. This CDR3 has 14 residues.

This clone was counted a single time. The chain uses TRBV2 and TRBJ2-3, with TRBD1 identical over 9 bases. The junction had 10 bases not matched to a gene; V was cut back by 5 bases and J by 4 bases. Germline loops: CDR1 SNHLY, CDR2 FYNNEI. The CDR3 is made up of 16 amino acids. The chain's CDR3 is CASSFSGTGNADTQYF. The DNA of the CDR3 is TGTGCCAGCAGTTTTTCCGGGACAGGGAACGCAGATACGCAGTATTTT.

The V and J genes are TRBV20-1 and TRBJ1-5, with D possibly TRBD1 on 5 matching bases. The CDR3 runs to 15 residues. Deletions cut 3 bases from V and 0 bases from J, with 12 bases between. The germline V gene encodes CDR1 DFQATT and CDR2 SNEGSKA (reference sequence). The CDR3 DNA follows: TGCAGTGCTAGTATGCGGGGCCATAGCAATCAGCCCCAGCATTTT. Its translation: CSASMRGHSNQPQHF.

The J gene is TRBJ1-2, the V gene TRBV19, with 7 bases lining up with TRBD1. This CDR3 is built from 17 residues. The germline CDR1 and CDR2 sequences are LNHDA and SQIVND (reference sequence). Losses at the gene ends were 3 bases for V and 3 bases for J; bases not matched to a gene: 13. The CDR3 loop reads CASSMARDRPSDYGYTF. The CDR3 DNA is TGTGCCAGTAGTATGGCCCGGGACAGACCGAGCGACTATGGCTACACCTTC.

The genes are TRBV7-9 and TRBJ1-5; D perhaps matches TRBD1 (5 bases). The CDR3 has 12 residues. The V end lost 5 bases, the J end lost 9 bases, and 11 bases lay between the germline ends. Germline V gene data show CDR1 as SEHNR and CDR2 as FQNEAQ (reference sequence). The CDR3 protein is CASSPGLLPQHF. In DNA, the CDR3 is TGTGCCAGCAGCCCAGGGTTACTGCCCCAGCATTTT.